These 27 T cell receptor beta chains were all obtained from the same sample, sequenced in a study of blood T cells in healthy people across ages. Then a second PCR, running roughly 7 to 11 cycles, was carried out with a sample-barcoded 5' primer and a J-beta primer mix. TCRdb reanalysed the 5' RACE reads using MiXCR and keeps one entry per CDR3 protein. The sample includes a few hundred thousand distinct CDR3 sequences, roughly a quarter of them seen just once. Material: blood. The receptors were sampled from a woman in her sixties or seventies in good health.

This clonotype was counted only a few times. The V gene is TRBV4-3, the J gene TRBJ2-1; 9 bases map to TRBD2. Looked up from germline, CDR1 is LGHNA and CDR2 is YSLEER. With 1 base clipped from V and 8 bases from J, the junction kept 6 bases outside the gene matches. CDR3 length: 15 residues. This CDR3 reads CASSQGFSGGDEQFF. As DNA, the CDR3 is TGCGCCAGCAGCCAAGGGTTTAGCGGGGGAGATGAGCAGTTCTTC.

This clonotype was seen more than once but under ten times. The chain has TRBV7-8 and TRBJ2-7; the match to TRBD2 covers 12 bases. The V gene end was trimmed by 5 bases and the J gene end by 3 bases; junction bases not matched to a gene: 11. This CDR3 has 17 amino acids. Germline CDR1 is SGHVS and CDR2 is FQNEAQ. CDR3 nucleotide sequence: TGTGCCAGCAGCCCCCGCCTGGGACTAGCGGGTTTCTACGAGCAGTACTTC. It is translated as CASSPRLGLAGFYEQYF.

This clonotype was counted a few times. The rearrangement links TRBV20-1 to TRBJ2-4; D not certain. Trimming took 2 bases from V and 1 from J, leaving 12 bases between them. The germline V gene has CDR1 DFQATT and CDR2 SNEGSKA (reference sequence). This CDR3 has 15 residues. CDR3 bases: TGCAGTGCTAGATGGACCATCGGGGCCAAAAACATTCAGTACTTC. Translation gives CSARWTIGAKNIQYF.

The V call is TRBV11-2, the J call TRBJ2-5; D is ambiguous. Trimming cost V 0 bases and J 9 bases, with 14 bases left between them. This CDR3 region has 14 residues. The germline V gene encodes CDR1 SGHAT and CDR2 FQNNGV. CDR3 amino acids: CASSLDAQLPAQYF. Written as DNA, the CDR3 is TGTGCCAGCAGCTTAGATGCTCAGCTGCCGGCCCAGTACTTC.

The table lists this clonotype with a few counts. J is TRBJ1-5 and V is TRBV4-3; D call uncertain. The V gene's germline CDR1 is LGHNA and CDR2 YSLEER. The CDR3 totals 13 residues. V was cut by 4 bases and J by 5 bases, with 9 bases left in between. The CDR3 sequence is CASSLSTDQPQHF. CDR3 coding DNA: TGCGCCAGCAGCCTCTCGACGGATCAGCCCCAGCATTTT.

This chain uses TRBV18 with TRBJ2-5, with 11 positions matching TRBD1. Judging by the DNA end, TRBJ2-1 fits better; the J call may be wrong. CDR3 size: 15 residues. Germline V gives CDR1 KGHSH, CDR2 LQKENI. The CDR3 nucleotides are TGTGCCAGCTCACCGGGGACAGGGGGTATGAATGAGCAGTTCTTC. Residues: CASSPGTGGMNEQFF.

The V call is TRBV7-2, the J call TRBJ2-7, with D tentatively TRBD2 (5 bases). The germline V and J ends were trimmed by 1 base and 3 bases, with 13 bases remaining between them. The germline gives CDR1 SGHTA, CDR2 FQGNSA. CDR3 length: 15 residues. CDR3 residues: CASSLGGNFLYEQYF. DNA of the CDR3: TGTGCCAGCAGCTTAGGAGGGAACTTCCTCTACGAGCAGTACTTC.

On this clonotype: Germline is not matched at one junction end, which may reflect a read error. The rearrangement links TRBV6-2 or TRBV6-3 to TRBJ1-3; D may be TRBD1 (5 bases). The CDR3 is 14 residues long. Germline CDR1 MNHEY, CDR2 SVGEGT. The CDR3 loop reads CASSLDKPGNTIHF. The CDR3 nucleotides read TGTGCCAGCAGTTTGGACAAACCTGGAAACACCATACATTTT.

The sample holds a few counts of this clonotype. The CDR3 region is CASEPLTSGVETQYF. CDR3 DNA sequence: TGTGCCAGCGAACCTCTTACTAGCGGGGTAGAGACCCAGTACTTC. The V call is TRBV25-1, the J call TRBJ2-5, with TRBD2 identical over 10 bases. The V segment lost 8 bases and the J segment 4 bases; nucleotides outside the gene matches: 10. Germline CDR1 and CDR2: MGHDK and SYGVNS. CDR3 length: 15 amino acids.

This clonotype was seen a few times. This sequence joins TRBV6-2 or TRBV6-3 and TRBJ2-1, with D possibly matching TRBD2 (6 bases). CDR1 is MNHEY, CDR2 SVGEGT, per germline. V lost 6 bases to trimming and J lost 3 bases, with 15 bases between them. This CDR3 is built from 15 residues. CDR3 sequence reads: CASRETRPYYNEQFF. In DNA, the CDR3 is TGTGCCAGCAGGGAGACTAGACCCTACTACAATGAGCAGTTCTTC.

This chain connects TRBV9 to TRBJ2-2, with a possible D match to TRBD2 (6 bases). The germline V gene encodes CDR1 SGDLS and CDR2 YYNGEE. The germline V and J ends were trimmed by 0 bases and 5 bases, with 14 bases remaining between them. The CDR3 is made up of 16 amino acids. CDR3 DNA: TGTGCCAGCAGCGTAGGAGGGACTCCCATAACCGGGGAGCTGTTTTTT. Residues: CASSVGGTPITGELFF.

The genes are TRBV10-2 and TRBJ2-6; D ambiguous. Germline lookup yields CDR1 WSHSY and CDR2 SAAADI. The germline V and J ends were trimmed by 8 bases and 4 bases, with 9 bases remaining between them. The CDR3 is 13 amino acids. In DNA form, the CDR3 reads TGCGCCAGCTGCCCCCCAGGGGCCAACGTCCTGACTTTC. This sequence encodes CASCPPGANVLTF.

There are many counts of this clonotype. The chain employs TRBV20-1 and TRBJ2-5, with no clear D. In germline, CDR1 is DFQATT, CDR2 SNEGSKA (reference sequence). The CDR3 spans 14 residues. Between the trimmed V and J ends, which lost 3 bases and 1 base, there was a span of 12 bases. CDR3 loop: CSASHSRLQETQYF. The CDR3 region has the DNA TGCAGTGCTAGTCATTCGCGGCTCCAAGAGACCCAGTACTTC.

J is TRBJ1-2 and V is TRBV5-1, with 9 positions matching TRBD1. The trim removed 3 bases at V and 4 bases at J, leaving 10 bases unmatched. The CDR3 is made up of 16 amino acids. Germline V CDR1 and CDR2: SGHRS, YFSETQ. The CDR3 sequence is CASSSGATGGGYGYTF. DNA for the CDR3: TGCGCCAGCAGCTCGGGGGCTACAGGGGGCGGCTATGGCTACACCTTC.

The J gene is TRBJ1-1, the V gene TRBV11-3; D perhaps matches TRBD1 (5 bases). V was shortened by 2 bases and J by 11 bases, with 12 bases between the two germline ends. This CDR3 region has 12 residues. CDR1 and CDR2 from the germline V gene are SGHNT and YENEEA. This CDR3 is CASSLRGVKAFF. CDR3 coding DNA: TGTGCCAGCAGCTTACGGGGGGTAAAGGCTTTCTTT.

Only a few counts were recorded for this clonotype. The chain links TRBV12-3 or TRBV12-4 to TRBJ2-1; 10 bases agree with TRBD1. V dropped 5 bases and J dropped 6; count of bases not matched to a gene: 4. The CDR3 is made up of 14 amino acids. The chain's CDR3 is CASSPDRGVNEQFF. Written as DNA, the CDR3 is TGTGCCAGCAGTCCGGACAGGGGGGTCAATGAGCAGTTCTTC.

The chain has TRBV12-3 or TRBV12-4 and TRBJ2-7, with D tentatively TRBD1 (5 bases). The CDR3 consists of 14 residues. With 1 base removed from V and 5 bases from J, the gap between germline ends came to 12 bases. The CDR3 DNA reads as TGTGCCAGCAGTTTAGAGGGGTCGGTCCACGAGCAGTACTTC. Protein product: CASSLEGSVHEQYF.

V gene TRBV20-1 combines with J gene TRBJ2-7; no clear D. The germline V gene has CDR1 DFQATT and CDR2 SNEGSKA (reference sequence). The CDR3 contains 13 residues. CDR3 bases: TGCGCGTTCTCATCGCCGGGCGCCTACGAGCAGTACTTC. The encoded protein is CAFSSPGAYEQYF.

The J gene is TRBJ1-2, the V gene TRBV5-1; the D gene is possibly TRBD1 (5 bases). From germline, CDR1 is SGHRS and CDR2 YFSETQ. CDR3 length equals 15 residues. Trimming left V 0 bases short and J 2 bases short, with 11 bases between. The CDR3 loop reads CASSLVTGENYGYTF. The CDR3 nucleotides are TGCGCCAGCAGCTTGGTAACGGGGGAGAACTATGGCTACACCTTC.

The V call is TRBV27, the J call TRBJ1-4; D unclear. CDR3 size: 15 residues. CDR1 is MNHEY and CDR2 is SMNVEV in the germline V gene (reference sequence). The V end lost 3 bases, the J end lost 3 bases, and 11 bases lay between the germline ends. CDR3 bases: TGTGCCAGCAGTTTGGCAACGGCAGCTAATGAAAAACTGTTTTTT. Protein: CASSLATAANEKLFF.

The chain links TRBV5-6 to TRBJ2-5; D might be TRBD1 or TRBD2, each matching 5 bases. The germline CDR1 and CDR2 sequences are SGHDT and YYEEEE. V shed 4 bases and J shed 1 base, with 17 bases lying between them. The CDR3 has 16 amino acids. CDR3 DNA sequence: TGTGCCAGCAGCCTGAGTATTTCCGGGGCCCAAGAGACCCAGTACTTC. Amino acids: CASSLSISGAQETQYF. The variable domain in full, completed from reference TRBV5-6 and TRBJ2-5, reads DAGVTQSPTHLIKTRGQQVTLRCSPKSGHDTVSWYQQALGQGPQFIFQYYEEEERQRGNFPDRFSGHQFPNYSSELNVNALLLGDSALYLCASSLSISGAQETQYFGPGTRLLVL.

This clonotype was detected only a few times. The CDR3 DNA reads TGCAGTGCTAGAGATTTAGGTGCATACCACTATGGCTACACCTTC. Translated, it gives CSARDLGAYHYGYTF. The chain uses TRBV20-1 and TRBJ1-2; D uncertain. From germline, CDR1 is DFQATT and CDR2 SNEGSKA (reference sequence). The CDR3 spans 15 residues. V was clipped by 0 bases and J by 3 bases, with 14 bases between them.

J is TRBJ1-1 and V is TRBV29-1; 7 bases fit TRBD1. V trimming: 8 bases; J trimming: 4 bases; junction bases outside the gene matches: 7. The CDR3 spans 12 residues. Germline assignment: CDR1 SQVTM and CDR2 ANQGSEA. This chain's CDR3 is CSTRQGTTEAFF. DNA of the CDR3: TGCAGCACACGACAGGGTACCACTGAAGCTTTCTTT.

This chain connects TRBV6-5 to TRBJ1-2; the match to TRBD1 covers 8 bases. Germline V CDR1 and CDR2: MNHEY, SVGAGI. The J segment lost 5 bases and the V segment lost 2 bases, leaving 4 bases of the junction unmatched. There are 14 residues in the CDR3. Here the CDR3 reads CASSYGTGGYGYTF. The CDR3 nucleotides read TGTGCCAGCAGTTACGGGACAGGAGGATATGGCTACACCTTC.

This clonotype is a singleton in its sample. One junction end does not reproduce the germline sequence, and a read error may be involved. As DNA, the CDR3 is TGCGCCAGCTCACCACAACAGGGAGAGCAGTACTTC. Its protein product is CASSPQQGEQYF. This chain connects TRBV18 to TRBJ2-7, with a weak D call TRBD1 (6 bases). The CDR3 loop spans 12 amino acids. Germline V gene data show CDR1 as KGHSH and CDR2 as LQKENI.

This chain joins TRBV4-3 and TRBJ1-1; D possibly corresponds to TRBD1 (5 bases). Germline lookup yields CDR1 LGHNA and CDR2 YSLEER. V was trimmed by 5 bases and J by 5 bases, leaving 24 bases between them. The CDR3 totals 17 residues. The CDR3 here is CASSSTHVFRGGTEAFF. The CDR3, as DNA: TGCGCCAGCAGCTCAACCCATGTTTTTCGGGGGGGTACTGAAGCTTTCTTT.

This clonotype was observed a handful of times. The rearrangement uses TRBV7-9 and TRBJ2-5; D is possibly TRBD2 (5 bases). Germline loops: CDR1 SEHNR, CDR2 FQNEAQ (reference sequence). V lost 5 bases to trimming and J lost 5 bases, with 15 bases between them. The CDR3 runs to 14 residues. CDR3 coding DNA: TGTGCCAGCAGCCTGCCGCGGGTATCGGAGACCCAGTACTTC. Translation gives CASSLPRVSETQYF.